The 19 T cell receptor beta chains in this list originate from one sample, sequenced in a study of blood T cell repertoires in COVID-19. Using immunoSEQ multiplex PCR, the repertoire was profiled, and TCRdb retains in-frame clones only, with some absent. This table holds over 45,000 clones, roughly 78% found once. The sequenced sample was peripheral blood. The receptors shown here come from a woman older than 75 with acute or convalescent COVID-19.

The J gene is TRBJ2-7, the V gene TRBV6-5, with 10 bases lining up with TRBD1. Germline CDR1 reads MNHEY; CDR2 reads SVGAGI. The junction had 5 bases not matched to a gene; V was cut back by 0 bases and J by 6 bases. The CDR3 runs 15 residues. The CDR3 DNA reads TGTGCCAGCAGTTACTCGCGACAGGGGGCTGTCGAGCAGTACTTC. It translates to CASSYSRQGAVEQYF.

The V gene is TRBV5-1, the J gene TRBJ2-6; the D is unclear. The CDR3 is made up of 16 amino acids. The germline V gene encodes CDR1 SGHRS and CDR2 YFSETQ. Trimming shortened V by 1 base and J by 1 base, and 9 bases separated the two germline ends. The CDR3 protein is CASSLPTLSGANVLTF. DNA for the CDR3: TGCGCCAGCAGCTTGCCAACCCTATCTGGGGCCAACGTCCTGACTTTC.

This clone was recorded a few times. The chain combines TRBV27 with TRBJ2-3; TRBD2 might be the D (6 bases). The CDR3 runs to 16 residues. The V gene's germline CDR1 is MNHEY and CDR2 SMNVEV (reference sequence). V was trimmed by 6 bases and J by 2 bases, leaving 18 bases between them. The CDR3 reads CASSPTRGTYTDTQYF. As DNA, the CDR3 is TGTGCCAGCAGCCCAACCCGGGGGACCTACACAGATACGCAGTATTTT.

The rearrangement joins TRBV7-8 to TRBJ1-5; the match to TRBD1 covers 8 bases. The CDR3 loop spans 16 amino acids. Germline lookup yields CDR1 SGHVS and CDR2 FQNEAQ. Unmatched junction bases numbered 6, after V lost 0 bases and J lost 5 bases. The CDR3 coding sequence is TGTGCCAGCAGCTTAGCGATGACAGGGGTTTATCAGCCCCAGCATTTT. Translation gives CASSLAMTGVYQPQHF.

This clone was observed a handful of times. This sequence joins TRBV5-8 and TRBJ2-7; TRBD2 matches at 10 bases. The CDR3 is 14 residues long. CDR1 and CDR2 (germline): SGHTS, YDEGEE. J gave up 4 bases and V 1 base, and 2 bases lay outside the gene matches. The CDR3 DNA sequence: TGTGCCAGCAGCTTGCGGACTAGCGGATACGAGCAGTACTTC. Protein sequence: CASSLRTSGYEQYF.

The gene calls are TRBV11-2 and TRBJ2-1; 7 bases map to TRBD2. The V segment lost 5 bases and the J segment 5 bases; nucleotides outside the gene matches: 6. The germline V gene encodes CDR1 SGHAT and CDR2 FQNNGV. The CDR3 length is 14 residues. This chain's CDR3 is CASSTSGMDNEQFF. CDR3 DNA sequence: TGTGCCAGCAGCACCAGCGGGATGGACAATGAGCAGTTCTTC.

The chain uses TRBV7-9 and TRBJ1-4; no clear D. The CDR3 contains 15 residues. With 5 bases removed from V and 8 bases from J, the gap between germline ends came to 18 bases. CDR1 and CDR2 (germline): SEHNR, FQNEAQ (reference sequence). The CDR3 DNA is TGTGCCAGCAGCCCGGTCGGGAAGGGCAGGGAAAAACTGTTTTTT. Translation: CASSPVGKGREKLFF.

The rearrangement joins TRBV7-6 to TRBJ2-1; perhaps TRBD2 as D (6 bases). V gave up 1 base and J gave up 10 bases, with 11 bases separating them. Germline CDR1 SGHVS, CDR2 FNYEAQ. CDR3 size: 13 residues. DNA of the CDR3: TGTGCCAGCAGCTTAGGGGAGGCGGGGGAGCAGTTCTTC. It encodes CASSLGEAGEQFF.

CDR3 bases: TGTGCCAGTAGTATAGATAAGGGGATAGGTGAAGCTTTCTTT. The encoded protein is CASSIDKGIGEAFF. The chain carries TRBV19 and TRBJ1-1, with D perhaps TRBD1 (5 bases). Germline V gene sequence: CDR1 LNHDA, CDR2 SQIVND (reference sequence). The ends were cut back, 0 bases at V and 7 bases at J, with 12 bases in the middle. CDR3 length: 14 residues.

This sequence joins TRBV5-1 and TRBJ2-3; D is ambiguous. The CDR3 has 13 amino acids. Deletions cut 1 base from V and 2 bases from J, with 5 bases between. Germline loops: CDR1 SGHRS, CDR2 YFSETQ. The CDR3 region has the DNA TGCGCCAGCAGCTTGAAATACACAGATACGCAGTATTTT. This translates into CASSLKYTDTQYF.

This clone was counted only a few times. The chain employs TRBV7-6 and TRBJ2-2; possibly TRBD1 for D (6 bases). The CDR3 is 17 amino acids. Per germline, CDR1 SGHVS and CDR2 FNYEAQ. V dropped 4 bases and J dropped 1 base, with 16 bases sitting between them. The CDR3 DNA reads as TGTGCCAGCAGCTCACCCCGTCAGGGGAGGAACACCGGGGAGCTGTTTTTT. Residues: CASSSPRQGRNTGELFF.

The rearrangement joins TRBV7-9 to TRBJ1-3, with D perhaps matching TRBD1 (5 bases). V was cut by 5 bases and J by 2 bases, with 13 bases left in between. The germline V gene has CDR1 SEHNR and CDR2 FQNEAQ (reference sequence). The CDR3 spans 15 residues. CDR3 amino acids: CASSPPRGAGNTIYF. DNA for the CDR3: TGTGCCAGCAGCCCACCCCGGGGGGCTGGAAACACCATATATTTT.

The chain links TRBV27 to TRBJ2-1, with 13 positions matching TRBD2. The trim removed 1 base at V and 9 bases at J, leaving 9 bases unmatched. Per germline, CDR1 MNHEY and CDR2 SMNVEV (reference sequence). CDR3 length: 17 residues. The CDR3 nucleotides read TGTGCCAGCAGTTTATATACCGGGACTAGCGGGGTTAGTGAGCAGTTCTTC. Residues: CASSLYTGTSGVSEQFF.

This clone was seen a single time. J is TRBJ2-2 and V is TRBV6-5, with TRBD1 matching over 9 bases. V lost 4 bases, J lost 6 bases, and 0 bases stayed unmatched. The germline V gene encodes CDR1 MNHEY and CDR2 SVGAGI. The CDR3 has 13 amino acids. The DNA of the CDR3 is TGTGCCAGCAGTTGGACAGGGGCCGGGGAGCTGTTTTTT. It yields the protein CASSWTGAGELFF.

This clone was recorded once. The chain couples TRBV19 to TRBJ2-3; 10 bases match TRBD2. Germline lookup yields CDR1 LNHDA and CDR2 SQIVND (reference sequence). The CDR3 runs 15 residues. The V gene end was trimmed by 5 bases and the J gene end by 5 bases; junction bases not matched to a gene: 7. CDR3 region: CASSPPRTSGDTQYF. CDR3 in DNA: TGTGCCAGTAGTCCCCCAAGGACTAGCGGAGATACGCAGTATTTT.

This chain connects TRBV2 to TRBJ2-6; D is unclear. Germline V gene data show CDR1 as SNHLY and CDR2 as FYNNEI. V was clipped by 7 bases and J by 0 bases, with 10 bases between them. This CDR3 region has 15 residues. For the CDR3, the DNA is TGTGCCAGCAAGCCCGAGAGCTCTGGGGCCAACGTCCTGACTTTC. It codes for CASKPESSGANVLTF. The full variable domain, rest sourced from reference TRBV2 and TRBJ2-6, is EPEVTQTPSHQVTQMGQEVILRCVPISNHLYFYWYRQILGQKVEFLVSFYNNEISEKSEIFDDQFSVERPDGSNFTLKIRSTKLEDSAMYFCASKPESSGANVLTFGAGSRLTVL.

V is TRBV19 and J is TRBJ1-1, with 7 bases that match TRBD1. The V gene end was trimmed by 4 bases and the J gene end by 1 base; junction bases not matched to a gene: 3. The CDR3 runs to 14 residues. In germline, CDR1 is LNHDA, CDR2 SQIVND (reference sequence). CDR3 in DNA: TGTGCCAGTAGTACCGGGACAGAGAACACTGAAGCTTTCTTT. Translation: CASSTGTENTEAFF.

The genes are TRBV29-1 and TRBJ2-3; D is perhaps TRBD1 (6 bases). Germline V CDR1 and CDR2: SQVTM, ANQGSEA. V lost 1 base, J lost 0 bases, and 8 bases lay in between. The CDR3 has 14 amino acids. The CDR3 sequence: CSVEGTVSTDTQYF. For the CDR3, the DNA is TGCAGCGTTGAAGGGACAGTTAGCACAGATACGCAGTATTTT.

This chain connects TRBV28 to TRBJ2-7; 9 nucleotides agree with TRBD1. The CDR3 is made up of 15 amino acids. Germline loops: CDR1 MDHEN, CDR2 SYDVKM. J lost 0 bases, V lost 2 bases, and 2 bases had no gene match. The CDR3 DNA follows: TGTGCCAGCAGTTTAATGGACAGGGGCTCCTACGAGCAGTACTTC. Protein: CASSLMDRGSYEQYF.